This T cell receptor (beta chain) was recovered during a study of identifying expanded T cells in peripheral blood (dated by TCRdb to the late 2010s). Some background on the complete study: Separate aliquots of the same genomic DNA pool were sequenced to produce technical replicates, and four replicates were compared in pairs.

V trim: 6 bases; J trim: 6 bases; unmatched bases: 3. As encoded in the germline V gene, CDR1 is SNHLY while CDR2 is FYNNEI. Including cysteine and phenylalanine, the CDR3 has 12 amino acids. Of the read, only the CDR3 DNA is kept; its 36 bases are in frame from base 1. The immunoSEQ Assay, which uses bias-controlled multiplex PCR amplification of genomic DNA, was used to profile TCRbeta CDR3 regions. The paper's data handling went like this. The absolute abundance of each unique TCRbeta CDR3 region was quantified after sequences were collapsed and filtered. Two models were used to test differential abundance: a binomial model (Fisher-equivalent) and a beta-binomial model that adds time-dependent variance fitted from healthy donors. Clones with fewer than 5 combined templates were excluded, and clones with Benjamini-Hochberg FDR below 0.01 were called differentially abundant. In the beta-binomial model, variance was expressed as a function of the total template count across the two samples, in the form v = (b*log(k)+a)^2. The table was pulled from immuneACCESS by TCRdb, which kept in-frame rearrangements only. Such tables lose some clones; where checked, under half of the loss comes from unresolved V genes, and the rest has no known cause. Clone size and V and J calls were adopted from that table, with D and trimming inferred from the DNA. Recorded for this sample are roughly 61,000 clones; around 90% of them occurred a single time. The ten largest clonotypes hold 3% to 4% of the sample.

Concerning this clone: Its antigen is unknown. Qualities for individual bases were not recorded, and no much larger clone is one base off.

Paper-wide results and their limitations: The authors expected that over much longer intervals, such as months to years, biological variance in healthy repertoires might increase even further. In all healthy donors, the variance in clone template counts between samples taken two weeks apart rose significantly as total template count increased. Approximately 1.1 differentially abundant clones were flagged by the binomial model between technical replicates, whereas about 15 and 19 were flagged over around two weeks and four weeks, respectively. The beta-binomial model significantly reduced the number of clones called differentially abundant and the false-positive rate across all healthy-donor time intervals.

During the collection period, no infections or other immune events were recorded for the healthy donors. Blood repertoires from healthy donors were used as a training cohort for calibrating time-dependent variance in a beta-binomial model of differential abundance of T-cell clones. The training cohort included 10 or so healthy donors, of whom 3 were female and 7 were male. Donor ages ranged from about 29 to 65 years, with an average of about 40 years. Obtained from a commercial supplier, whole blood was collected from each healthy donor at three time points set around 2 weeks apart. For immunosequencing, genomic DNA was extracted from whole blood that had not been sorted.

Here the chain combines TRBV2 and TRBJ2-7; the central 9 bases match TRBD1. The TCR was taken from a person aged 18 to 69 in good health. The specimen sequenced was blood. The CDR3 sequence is CASREQGAEQYF. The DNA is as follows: TGTGCCAGCAGGGAACAGGGGGCCGAGCAGTACTTC. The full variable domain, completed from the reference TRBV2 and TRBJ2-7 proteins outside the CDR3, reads EPEVTQTPSHQVTQMGQEVILRCVPISNHLYFYWYRQILGQKVEFLVSFYNNEISEKSEIFDDQFSVERPDGSNFTLKIRSTKLEDSAMYFCASREQGAEQYFGPGTRLTVT.